This T cell receptor beta chain emerged from a study of glioma-infiltrating T cells (dated by TCRdb to 2016 to 2018). The study in broad terms: The low-grade gliomas were WHO grade II oligodendrogliomas or astrocytomas, while the glioblastomas were WHO grade IV tumors sampled at initial diagnosis rather than at recurrent diagnosis. Dexamethasone was administered to glioma patients for six or fewer days before surgery. Blood libraries targeted about 4.5- to 11-fold sequencing coverage of 750,000 to 1,000,000 peripheral T cells. Sequencing of TCR alpha- and beta-chain repertoires was performed on glioma tissue, on non-neoplastic brain tissue, and on matched peripheral blood mononuclear cells. To measure how far tissue and blood T-cell populations diverged, each tissue-infiltrating repertoire was compared against the peripheral blood repertoire of the same patient. Three low-grade glioma patients, under ten primary glioblastoma patients and three non-glioma patients contributing non-neoplastic brain tissue were included in the paired cohort.

The iRepertoire nested amplicon-rescue multiplex PCR (arm-PCR) platform was used to amplify TCR alpha and beta CDR3 regions from RNA. One-step reverse transcription and amplification used about 100-400 ng of tissue mRNA or PBMC total RNA as input. After bead purification, a secondary multiplex PCR added Illumina adapters, and libraries were gel-purified between 200 and 400 bp. Libraries carried internal 6-nucleotide barcodes used for demultiplexing. Libraries were sequenced on an Illumina MiSeq with 2x220 or 2x250 nucleotide paired-end reads. The source study handled its data this way. Paired reads were merged using FLASH 1.2.11 and were aligned to the GRCh37 human genome using BWA-MEM, after which TRA and TRB reads were extracted. V and J assignment used an IMGT-derived reference of cassette sequences and CDR3 motifs that included pseudogenes. Reads were translated in three frames, and productive CDR3s were defined as those with a C...FGXG motif and no stop codons. A clonotype was defined as a unique combination of a V-J cassette pair and a CDR3 amino acid sequence. Reads were filtered by Hamming distance, with the threshold set by the sequence error rate of each sample in mapped regions. The public sequencing data were trimmed at Q25 with fastp and processed into clonotypes with MiXCR by TCRdb, which kept only in-frame beta chains. Each CDR3 protein gets just one entry, which takes the most common genes and DNA from the rows behind it. In this record, the V and J calls reflect TCRdb's handling and not the investigators' own analysis. For this sample there are about 410,000 distinct CDR3 sequences; 35% to 45% appear just once. The leading ten clones occupy 12% of the sample.

Beyond this particular receptor, the publication reports: Group comparisons rested on small numbers: three non-neoplastic, three low-grade glioma and several glioblastoma patients. A signature set of shared blood CDR3 motifs marked patients with low tissue-blood divergence and was depleted in highly divergent patients. Only a very small number of CDR3 sequences turned up in both tissue and blood, a result put down to high CDR3 diversity combined with limited sampling. VJ-independent divergence between tissue and blood was below expectation in non-neoplastic patients but above expectation in all gliomas, especially low-grade gliomas.

The CDR3 runs 15 amino acids, cysteine and phenylalanine included. Only the CDR3 part of the read is kept: 45 bases, read in frame from the first base. CDR1 and CDR2, per the germline V gene (reference sequence), are MNHEY and SMNVEV. The junction shows trimming of 3 bases on V and 0 bases on J, plus 8 bases between the germline ends. Immediately after resection, surgical brain or tumor specimens were cryofrozen in liquid nitrogen, and peripheral blood cells were collected at the same time. Of note for this clonotype: It lacks a known antigen. This could be a read error, since a much larger clone is one nucleotide away.

Sequenced input: glioma tissue, nonneoplastic brain tissue, or PBMCs (not recorded which). The receptor chain draws on TRBV27 and TRBJ2-2; the D gene is possibly TRBD1 or TRBD2, with 5 bases matching each. This TCR derives from a human donor with low-grade glioma or glioblastoma, undergoing nonglioma brain surgery, or in good health (not recorded which). Here is the DNA: TGTGCCAGCAGTTTTGGGACGTCGAACACCGGGGAGCTGTTTTTT. Its coded protein is CASSFGTSNTGELFF.